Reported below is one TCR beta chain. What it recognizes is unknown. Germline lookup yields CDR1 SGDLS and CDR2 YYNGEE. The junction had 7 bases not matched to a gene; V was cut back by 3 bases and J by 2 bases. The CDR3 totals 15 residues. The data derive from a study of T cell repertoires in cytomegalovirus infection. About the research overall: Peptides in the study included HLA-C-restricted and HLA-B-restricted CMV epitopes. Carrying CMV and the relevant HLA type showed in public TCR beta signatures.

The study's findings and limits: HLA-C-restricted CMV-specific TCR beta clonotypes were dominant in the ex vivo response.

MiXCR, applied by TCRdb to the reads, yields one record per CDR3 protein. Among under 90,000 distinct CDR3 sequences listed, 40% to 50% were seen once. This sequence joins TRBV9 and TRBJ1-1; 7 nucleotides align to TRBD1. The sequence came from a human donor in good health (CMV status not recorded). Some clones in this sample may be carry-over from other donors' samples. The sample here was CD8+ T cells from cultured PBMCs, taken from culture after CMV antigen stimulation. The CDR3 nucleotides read TGTGCCAGCAGCGCAGGGGGGGGTGGCAACACTGAAGCTTTCTTT. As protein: CASSAGGGGNTEAFF.